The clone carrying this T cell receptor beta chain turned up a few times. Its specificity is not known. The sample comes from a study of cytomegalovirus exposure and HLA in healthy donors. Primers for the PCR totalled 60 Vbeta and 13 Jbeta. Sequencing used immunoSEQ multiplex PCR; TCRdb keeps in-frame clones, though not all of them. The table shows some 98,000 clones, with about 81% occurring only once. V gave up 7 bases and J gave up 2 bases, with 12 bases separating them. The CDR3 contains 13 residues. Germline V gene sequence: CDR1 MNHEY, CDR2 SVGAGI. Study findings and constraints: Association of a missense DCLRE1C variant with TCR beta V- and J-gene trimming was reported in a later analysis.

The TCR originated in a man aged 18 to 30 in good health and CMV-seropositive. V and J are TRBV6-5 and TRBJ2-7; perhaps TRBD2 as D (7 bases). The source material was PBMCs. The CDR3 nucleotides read TGTGCCAGCAAGGGGGAGGGGGCCTACGAGCAGTACTTC. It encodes CASKGEGAYEQYF.